The present TCR beta chain was sequenced within a study of beta chain features in type 1 diabetes. Across the whole study: Patient and healthy donor groups were alike in age, gender and cell yields. Findings and limits, study-wide: Small HLA sub-analyses could not settle whether HLA shapes TCRB rearrangement. Insertion counts at VDJ junctions were lower in type 1 diabetes patients, who also showed more deletions there. In comparison with healthy donors, patients had naive, central memory and Treg TCRB repertoires that appeared more similar.

As every portion of the isolated RNA was reverse transcribed, the sequencing read expressed TCRB transcripts. Some clones are missing from TCRdb's copy, which holds only in-frame ones; the method was immunoSEQ multiplex PCR. Of 500,000 to 700,000 clones in the sample, around 16% were seen once. This clone was observed a handful of times. Its specificity is not known. Germline V lookup: CDR1 SGHTA, CDR2 FQGNSA. Trimming took 5 bases from V and 4 from J, leaving 17 bases between them. The CDR3 runs to 15 residues. The source of this sequence is a young man in good health. The sequencing sample was made of naive CD4+ T cells from blood. V and J are TRBV7-2 and TRBJ1-1, with D possibly TRBD1 on 6 matching bases. CDR3 amino acids: CASSTWGGRGTEAFF. In DNA form, the CDR3 reads TGTGCCAGCAGCACTTGGGGGGGGCGCGGCACTGAAGCTTTCTTT.